The rows below give T cell receptor beta chains drawn from one sample of a study of T and B cells in COVID-19 patients. MiXCR was run by TCRdb on the multiplex PCR reads, yielding one entry per CDR3 protein. The top ten hold 20% to 25% of the sample, which has 5,500 to 8,000 distinct CDR3 sequences, 25% to 35% seen once. Material: blood. The receptors shown here come from a human donor with active COVID-19. Both conserved end residues are part of each CDR3. D genes are given only for firm matches. Size values are once, few and many counts, or a class for expanded clones, and some rows have none.

medium-sized	TRBV15	.	13	TRBJ2-5	TGTGCCACCAGCAGCCCTAACGAGAAGACCCAGTACTTC	CATSSPNEKTQYF
few	TRBV7-6	.	12	TRBJ2-5	TGTGCCAGCAGCCTACCTGGCAGGGATCGGTACTTC	CASSLPGRDRYF
few	TRBV5-1	TRBD2	15	TRBJ2-1	TGCGCCAGCCGAACTTGGGCGGGGGGGCGAAAAGAGCAGTTCTTC	CASRTWAGGRKEQFF
few	TRBV6-2/TRBV6-3	.	17	TRBJ2-7	TGTGCCAGCAGTTATTCGGTATTGGGGGGCAGCAGAGACGAGCAGTACTTC	CASSYSVLGGSRDEQYF
few	TRBV7-6	.	13	TRBJ2-5	TGTGCCAGCAGCTTGGACCCCAAAGAGACCCAGTACTTC	CASSLDPKETQYF
few	TRBV5-1	TRBD1	14	TRBJ2-7	TGCGCCAGCAGCTTGAGACAGGGGGCTTACGAGCAGTACTTC	CASSLRQGAYEQYF
.	TRBV7-9	TRBD1	15	TRBJ1-4	TGTGCCAGCAGCTTTTTTGGACAGGGGAATGAAAAACTGTTTTTT	CASSFFGQGNEKLFF
few	TRBV6-5	.	12	TRBJ2-7	TGTGCCAGCTCAAACAGCCACTACGAGCAGTACTTC	CASSNSHYEQYF
.	TRBV5-1	.	12	TRBJ1-1	TGCGCCAGCCGACAGGAGAACACTGAAGCTTTCTTT	CASRQENTEAFF
few	TRBV6-6	.	15	TRBJ1-5	TGTGCCAGCAGTCCCGTGGGATATAGCAATCAGCCCCAGCATTTT	CASSPVGYSNQPQHF
few	TRBV12-3/TRBV12-4	TRBD1	16	TRBJ2-1	TGTGCCAGCAGTCCTTACCCCCCGGGACAGGGGGGTGAGCAGTTCTTC	CASSPYPPGQGGEQFF
few	TRBV19	.	16	TRBJ2-5	TGTGCCAGTAGTGTATCCGGGACCAAAAAAGCAGAGACCCAGTACTTC	CASSVSGTKKAETQYF
medium-sized	TRBV19	TRBD1	14	TRBJ2-1	TGTGCCAGTAGTGCATGGGGACAGGGGGATGAGCAGTTCTTC	CASSAWGQGDEQFF
.	TRBV12-3/TRBV12-4	TRBD1	14	TRBJ1-5	TGTGCCAGCAGTTTGGGACAGATCAATCAGCCCCAGCATTTT	CASSLGQINQPQHF
.	TRBV19	TRBD1	15	TRBJ1-2	TGTGCCAGTAGTATACGACAGGGGGCAAACTATGGCTACACCTTC	CASSIRQGANYGYTF
.	TRBV12-3/TRBV12-4	TRBD2	13	TRBJ2-5	TGTGCCAGCAGTTACGGGGGGCAAGAGACCCAGTACTTC	CASSYGGQETQYF
.	TRBV6-4	TRBD2	16	TRBJ2-3	TGTGCCAGCGCCAGACTAGCGGGGGGAGGGGCAGATACGCAGTATTTT	CASARLAGGGADTQYF
medium-sized	TRBV27	TRBD2	15	TRBJ2-1	TGTGCCAGCAGTTCTCTAGCGGGGGGCGTTCGGGAGCAGTTCTTC	CASSSLAGGVREQFF
medium-sized	TRBV12-3/TRBV12-4	.	15	TRBJ2-5	TGTGCCAGCAGTTTTGTAGGGGGGTCACCGCAGACCCAGTACTTC	CASSFVGGSPQTQYF
few	TRBV10-3	.	15	TRBJ1-1	TGTGCCATCATTCCGACACACCATATGAACACTGAAGCTTTCTTT	CAIIPTHHMNTEAFF
.	TRBV28	TRBD1	13	TRBJ2-7	TGTGCCAGCAGTTTAAGGGGGCCTAACGAGCAGTACTTC	CASSLRGPNEQYF
.	TRBV24-1	.	13	TRBJ2-5	TGTGCCACCAGTGATCCGGGCTCGGAGACCCAGTACTTC	CATSDPGSETQYF
few	TRBV6-2/TRBV6-3	.	14	TRBJ1-2	TGTGCCAGCACGATGCGAGTGGGCTCTTATGGCTACACCTTC	CASTMRVGSYGYTF
few	TRBV6-6	.	14	TRBJ1-2	TGTGCCAGCAGCGGAACAGGACTGAACTATGGCTACACCTTC	CASSGTGLNYGYTF
.	TRBV5-6	.	13	TRBJ1-5	TGTGCCAGCAGCTTGCGGGTAGGCGAGCCCCAGCATTTT	CASSLRVGEPQHF
.	TRBV13	TRBD2	13	TRBJ2-7	TGTGCCAGCAGCTTTACTAGCGCCTACGAGCAGTACTTC	CASSFTSAYEQYF
few	TRBV6-5	.	17	TRBJ1-5	TGTGCCAGCAGCCCAAAGTGGCGACTGAAGGGCAATCAGCCCCAGCATTTT	CASSPKWRLKGNQPQHF
.	TRBV20-1	TRBD2	15	TRBJ2-1	TGCAGTGCTAGAGGGCGGGGGGCCTCCTACAATGAGCAGTTCTTC	CSARGRGASYNEQFF
few	TRBV6-1	TRBD1	15	TRBJ1-6	TGTGCCAGCAGTGAAGTGGGCAGGGGGTCCCCACCCCTCCACTTT	CASSEVGRGSPPLHF
few	TRBV28	.	12	TRBJ2-1	TGTGCCAGCAGTTTGGCAGTTAATGAGCAGTTCTTC	CASSLAVNEQFF
medium-sized	TRBV6-6	TRBD1	15	TRBJ2-3	TGTGCCACCCAACGGAAACAGGGGGCATCAGATACGCAGTATTTT	CATQRKQGASDTQYF
.	TRBV20-1	.	13	TRBJ2-3	TGCAGTGCGGTCACAGGGAACGCAGATACGCAGTATTTT	CSAVTGNADTQYF
.	TRBV20-1	.	17	TRBJ1-6	TGCAGTGCTAGAGTCCTCGTCCGGGCCCAAGGGGCTTCACCCCTCCACTTT	CSARVLVRAQGASPLHF
medium-sized	TRBV19	TRBD2	15	TRBJ2-2	TGTGCCAGTAGTATTCGGGGGGGCGTCGCCGGGGAGCTGTTTTTT	CASSIRGGVAGELFF
.	TRBV11-2	.	15	TRBJ2-7	TGTGCCAGCAGCTTTCCAGGTAGGGAGGCCTACGAGCAGTACTTC	CASSFPGREAYEQYF
medium-sized	TRBV19	.	15	TRBJ2-1	TGTGCCAGTACCGCAGGGGGGAGTACCTACAATGAGCAGTTCTTC	CASTAGGSTYNEQFF
medium-sized	TRBV19	TRBD2	14	TRBJ2-1	TGTGCCAGTAGTATTAGCGGGGGTGGCGGTGAGCAGTTCTTC	CASSISGGGGEQFF
few	TRBV12-3/TRBV12-4	.	16	TRBJ1-3	TGTGCCAGCAGTTTTGGGGGCTCCCACTCTGGAAACACCATATATTTT	CASSFGGSHSGNTIYF
.	TRBV18	.	14	TRBJ2-7	TGTGCCAGCTCACCACCAGGGGGTGCTTCCGAGCAGTACTTC	CASSPPGGASEQYF
.	TRBV12-3/TRBV12-4	TRBD1	15	TRBJ2-1	TGTGCCAACAGTGACGGGACAGGTCCTTCCAATGAGCAGTTCTTC	CANSDGTGPSNEQFF
medium-sized	TRBV5-6	.	15	TRBJ2-2	TGTGCCAGCAGCTGGGTCGGACACAACACCGGGGAGCTGTTTTTT	CASSWVGHNTGELFF
.	TRBV7-2	.	17	TRBJ2-1	TGTGCCAGCAGCTTAGGGACAGCTTTCCTTCGACCCAATGAGCAGTTCTTC	CASSLGTAFLRPNEQFF
.	TRBV6-5	TRBD1	14	TRBJ1-1	TGTGCCAGCATTACGGACAGGGCGAACACTGAAGCTTTCTTT	CASITDRANTEAFF
once	TRBV15	.	16	TRBJ1-4	TGTGCCACCAGCAAAGACCCCCGGGGGGGCTATGAAAAACTGTTTTTT	CATSKDPRGGYEKLFF
.	TRBV11-2	.	15	TRBJ1-5	TGTGCCAGCAGCTTCGAGGCGACAGAACATCAGCCCCAGCATTTT	CASSFEATEHQPQHF
.	TRBV10-3	.	12	TRBJ2-1	TGTGCCATCAGTCCGGTTGTGGGTGAGCAGTTCTTC	CAISPVVGEQFF
few	TRBV6-1	TRBD2	16	TRBJ2-3	TGTGCCAGCAGCCCGCCCCGGGCACTAGCGGGCGATACGCAGTATTTT	CASSPPRALAGDTQYF